Each of the 29 T cell receptor beta chains below was sequenced from the same sample in a study of blood T cell repertoires in COVID-19. The assay was immunoSEQ multiplex PCR, and TCRdb's table has in-frame clones only and misses some. The table shows roughly 330,000 clones, with approximately 85% occurring only once. The material sequenced was peripheral blood. These receptors came from a woman aged 45-65 years with acute or convalescent COVID-19.

The chain links TRBV28 to TRBJ2-7, with 8 bases fitting TRBD1. CDR3 length equals 13 residues. With 7 bases clipped from V and 2 bases from J, the junction kept 4 bases outside the gene matches. Germline values: CDR1 MDHEN, CDR2 SYDVKM. DNA for the CDR3: TGTGCCAGCAAATCAGGGGGCCCCTACGAGCAGTACTTC. Amino acid sequence: CASKSGGPYEQYF.

This clone was counted a single time. The chain links TRBV3-1 (or the pseudogene TRBV3-2) to TRBJ2-1; TRBD2 agrees at 8 bases. V shed 3 bases, J shed 0 bases, and the junction held 7 bases outside the gene matches. The CDR3 is made up of 17 amino acids. The germline gives CDR1 LGHDT, CDR2 YNNKEL (reference sequence). In DNA form, the CDR3 reads TGTGCCAGCAGCCATTCCCCGGGACTAGACTCCTACAATGAGCAGTTCTTC. Its translation: CASSHSPGLDSYNEQFF.

The genes are TRBV27 and TRBJ1-5; D is possibly TRBD1 (6 bases). Trimming stripped 6 bases from V and 7 bases from J, with 16 bases between. Germline CDR1 MNHEY, CDR2 SMNVEV (reference sequence). This CDR3 spans 14 amino acids. This CDR3 is CASRPQGSRQPQHF. The DNA of the CDR3 is TGTGCCAGCAGACCACAGGGATCCAGGCAGCCCCAGCATTTT.

The chain links TRBV2 to TRBJ1-2; TRBD1 might be the D (6 bases). This CDR3 has 13 amino acids. Germline CDR1 is SNHLY and CDR2 is FYNNEI. V shed 5 bases and J shed 6 bases, with 13 bases lying between them. The CDR3 DNA reads TGTGCCAGCAGTCCCTCCCGGACAGATGGCTACACCTTC. This gives the protein CASSPSRTDGYTF.

The table lists this clone with a few counts. V and J are TRBV7-9 and TRBJ1-5, with D tentatively TRBD1 (5 bases). The CDR3 is made up of 14 amino acids. V was shortened by 5 bases and J by 10 bases, with 18 bases between the two germline ends. Germline-derived CDR1 and CDR2 are SEHNR and FQNEAQ (reference sequence). CDR3 sequence: CASSAGLLFFPQHF. CDR3 sequence (DNA): TGTGCCAGCAGCGCGGGACTGCTGTTTTTTCCCCAGCATTTT.

The rearrangement joins TRBV7-9 to TRBJ1-4, with 9 bases fitting TRBD1. Trimming at V came to 4 bases and at J to 6 bases, leaving 6 bases not matched to a gene. In germline, CDR1 is SEHNR, CDR2 FQNEAQ (reference sequence). The CDR3 runs 15 residues. CDR3 in DNA: TGTGCCAGCAGCTCAGGACAGGGGTGGGATGAAAAACTGTTTTTT. Amino acids: CASSSGQGWDEKLFF.

Written as DNA, the CDR3 is TGTGCCAGCAGCTTATCATCAGGGGCGAGCTACGAGCAGTACTTC. It codes for CASSLSSGASYEQYF. The chain links TRBV7-9 to TRBJ2-7; a possible D gene is TRBD1 (6 bases). The length of the CDR3 is 15 residues. V was trimmed by 2 bases and J by 3 bases, leaving 14 bases between them. Germline V gene sequence: CDR1 SEHNR, CDR2 FQNEAQ (reference sequence).

The V and J genes are TRBV18 and TRBJ2-7, with D tentatively TRBD2 (5 bases). V shed 3 bases and J shed 5 bases, with 11 bases lying between them. The CDR3 covers 13 residues. The germline V gene has CDR1 KGHSH and CDR2 LQKENI. The CDR3 region is CASSPHSGDEQYF. The CDR3 coding sequence is TGTGCCAGCTCACCGCACAGCGGCGACGAGCAGTACTTC.

The chain has TRBV29-1 and TRBJ2-4; 9 bases line up with TRBD1. CDR1 SQVTM and CDR2 ANQGSEA come from the germline V gene. This CDR3 spans 15 amino acids. J lost 7 bases, V lost 2 bases, and 9 bases had no gene match. CDR3 sequence reads: CSVEPLGTGLNIQYF. The CDR3 DNA is TGCAGCGTTGAACCTCTCGGGACAGGGTTGAACATTCAGTACTTC.

The V call is TRBV6-6, the J call TRBJ2-7; 8 bases map to TRBD1. Germline assignment: CDR1 MNHNY and CDR2 SVGAGI (reference sequence). This CDR3 has 15 residues. Germline trimming cut 3 bases from V and 3 bases from J; bases unmatched to any gene: 7. DNA of the CDR3: TGTGCCAGCAGTTATTTTGGGACAGGAGGCTACGAGCAGTACTTC. Translated: CASSYFGTGGYEQYF.

In DNA form, the CDR3 reads TGCAGCGTTGCCGGCGTACAGGGGGCGAACACTGAAGCTTTCTTT. Its protein is CSVAGVQGANTEAFF. The chain carries TRBV29-1 and TRBJ1-1; 9 positions match TRBD1. The CDR3 totals 15 residues. The J segment lost 1 base and the V segment lost 4 bases, leaving 7 bases of the junction unmatched. Germline loops: CDR1 SQVTM, CDR2 ANQGSEA.

The chain employs TRBV15 and TRBJ1-6; tentatively, D is TRBD1 (6 bases). From germline, CDR1 is LNHNV and CDR2 YYDKDF (reference sequence). Trimming took off 1 base at V and 5 bases at J, with 9 bases between the two ends. The CDR3 is 15 amino acids. This chain's CDR3 is CATSRVKGDNSPLHF. The CDR3 nucleotides are TGTGCCACCAGCAGAGTTAAGGGGGATAATTCACCCCTCCACTTT.

This clone was seen a few times. This rearrangement joins TRBV6-6 to TRBJ1-5; TRBD1 is a possible D gene (5 bases). The CDR3 totals 15 residues. Germline V CDR1 and CDR2: MNHNY, SVGAGI (reference sequence). Trimming removed 2 bases from V and 4 bases from J, with 12 bases in between. The CDR3 is CASSYGRGPNQPQHF. Written as DNA, the CDR3 is TGTGCCAGCAGTTACGGGAGGGGCCCTAATCAGCCCCAGCATTTT.

V usage is TRBV4-3 and J usage is TRBJ2-1, with TRBD2 as a possible D gene (5 bases). Germline V gene lookup returns CDR1 LGHNA and CDR2 YSLEER. The CDR3 extends over 13 amino acids. V shed 0 bases and J shed 7 bases, with 7 bases lying between them. For the CDR3, the DNA is TGCGCCAGCAGCCAAGAAGTAGCGAATGAGCAGTTCTTC. Translating it yields CASSQEVANEQFF.

This clone appeared a few times. The same CDR3 also results from other DNA sequences found in this sample. This chain connects TRBV28 to TRBJ1-2, with a weak D call TRBD1 (5 bases). Trimming stripped 2 bases from V and 0 bases from J, with 7 bases between. The CDR3 loop spans 14 amino acids. CDR1 and CDR2 (germline): MDHEN, SYDVKM. CDR3 DNA: TGTGCCAGCAGTTTAACAGGAGCTAACTATGGCTACACCTTC. It specifies CASSLTGANYGYTF.

The V call is TRBV30, the J call TRBJ2-3, with 8 bases identical to TRBD2. V gave up 7 bases and J gave up 3 bases; unmatched junction bases: 6. Germline CDR1 GTSNPN, CDR2 SVGIG (reference sequence). This CDR3 spans 13 amino acids. The CDR3 nucleotides read TGTGCCTTGGAGCGGGAGCAGACAGATACGCAGTATTTT. This translates into CALEREQTDTQYF.

J is TRBJ2-7 and V is TRBV3-1 (or the pseudogene TRBV3-2), with D unresolved. Trimming removed 2 bases from V and 0 bases from J, with 8 bases in between. Germline V gives CDR1 LGHDT, CDR2 YNNKEL (reference sequence). This CDR3 is 14 amino acids long. The CDR3 sequence is CASSQYPSSYEQYF. The DNA of the CDR3 is TGTGCCAGCAGCCAATACCCCAGCTCCTACGAGCAGTACTTC.

This clone was counted a single time. This chain links TRBV6-5 with TRBJ1-2, with TRBD1 identical over 8 bases. V lost 6 bases and J lost 8; bases outside the gene matches: 14. The CDR3 extends over 15 amino acids. CDR1 MNHEY and CDR2 SVGAGI come from the germline V gene. The CDR3 here is CASSATPDRVNGYTF. DNA for the CDR3: TGTGCCAGCAGCGCAACCCCGGACAGGGTAAACGGCTACACCTTC.

This clone was detected once. The V and J genes are TRBV7-7 and TRBJ2-3; 10 bases agree with TRBD1. This CDR3 spans 14 amino acids. V lost 5 bases, J lost 7 bases, and 6 bases stayed unmatched. The germline CDR1 and CDR2 sequences are SSHAT and FNYEAQ (reference sequence). The CDR3 DNA reads TGTGCCAGCAGCGTCGGGACAGGGGTGAATACGCAGTATTTT. Protein product: CASSVGTGVNTQYF.

The chain links TRBV6-2 or TRBV6-3 to TRBJ2-1; 11 positions match TRBD1. Germline lookup yields CDR1 MNHEY and CDR2 SVGEGT. The V gene end was trimmed by 2 bases and the J gene end by 8 bases; junction bases not matched to a gene: 11. The CDR3 is made up of 17 amino acids. The CDR3 sequence is CASSYPTTGTGGHEQFF. The CDR3 bases are TGTGCCAGCAGTTACCCAACCACCGGGACAGGGGGTCATGAGCAGTTCTTC.

The count of this clone is one. The rearrangement joins TRBV6-1 to TRBJ1-1; TRBD1 might be the D (6 bases). Trimming shortened V by 3 bases and J by 1 base, and 6 bases separated the two germline ends. Germline CDR1 MNHNS, CDR2 SASEGT. This CDR3 is built from 13 residues. CDR3 residues: CASSETGNTEAFF. CDR3 nucleotide sequence: TGTGCCAGCAGTGAGACAGGGAACACTGAAGCTTTCTTT.

The chain couples TRBV6-2 or TRBV6-3 to TRBJ2-3; 12 nucleotides agree with TRBD2. CDR3 size: 19 residues. V gave up 1 base and J gave up 8 bases; unmatched junction bases: 16. Germline CDR1 MNHEY, CDR2 SVGEGT. The CDR3 protein is CASSYYLRLAGADKFTQYF. CDR3 bases: TGTGCCAGCAGTTACTATCTCAGACTAGCGGGAGCCGACAAATTTACGCAGTATTTT.

The genes are TRBV27 and TRBJ2-1; 9 nucleotides match TRBD2. CDR1 is MNHEY and CDR2 is SMNVEV in the germline V gene (reference sequence). The CDR3 is 18 residues long. With 8 bases clipped from V and 6 bases from J, the junction kept 20 bases outside the gene matches. The CDR3 region is CASGYLETYSGRPNEQFF. CDR3 bases: TGTGCCAGCGGATACCTTGAGACATACAGCGGGAGGCCCAATGAGCAGTTCTTC.

The chain links TRBV27 to TRBJ2-1, with 10 nucleotides matching TRBD2. The germline gives CDR1 MNHEY, CDR2 SMNVEV (reference sequence). V gave up 2 bases and J gave up 8 bases; unmatched junction bases: 6. The CDR3 spans 15 residues. CDR3 sequence: CASSLTSGILHEQFF. The DNA of the CDR3 is TGTGCCAGCAGTTTAACTAGCGGGATTCTCCATGAGCAGTTCTTC.

This chain connects TRBV27 to TRBJ2-7; D might be TRBD2 (6 bases). V lost 3 bases and J lost 7, with 16 bases in between. CDR1 is MNHEY, CDR2 SMNVEV, per germline (reference sequence). The CDR3 has 14 amino acids. CDR3 loop: CASSFSVGGWEQYF. CDR3 coding DNA: TGTGCCAGCAGTTTCAGTGTGGGGGGTTGGGAGCAGTACTTC.

This chain connects TRBV3-1 (or the pseudogene TRBV3-2) to TRBJ2-3, with D perhaps TRBD2 (6 bases). Trimming took off 5 bases at V and 3 bases at J, with 24 bases between the two ends. CDR3 length: 18 residues. The germline V gene has CDR1 LGHDT and CDR2 YNNKEL (reference sequence). The CDR3 coding sequence is TGTGCCAGCAGCGGAGCCGAGGGACTCCACCTTGCAACAGATACGCAGTATTTT. This gives the protein CASSGAEGLHLATDTQYF.

In DNA form, the CDR3 reads TGTGCCAGCAGCTTAGAAGGACTGGCGGGTCTCGGTGAGCAGTTCTTC. Translated: CASSLEGLAGLGEQFF. The chain combines TRBV11-3 with TRBJ2-1, with TRBD2 as a possible D gene (5 bases). The CDR3 extends over 16 amino acids. V lost 0 bases, J lost 9 bases, and 18 bases lay in between. Germline CDR1 reads SGHNT; CDR2 reads YENEEA.

The CDR3 is CASSFPRGSGNTIYF. Written as DNA, the CDR3 is TGTGCCAGCAGTTTTCCGCGGGGCTCTGGAAACACCATATATTTT. The chain has TRBV6-2 or TRBV6-3 and TRBJ1-3; D is ambiguous. Deletions cut 4 bases from V and 0 bases from J, with 10 bases between. Germline V gives CDR1 MNHEY, CDR2 SVGEGT. This CDR3 has 15 residues.

This clone was seen once. The chain employs TRBV6-5 and TRBJ2-7, with D maybe TRBD1 (6 bases). CDR1 MNHEY and CDR2 SVGAGI come from the germline V gene. V was pared by 9 bases and J by 1 base, with 7 bases between. CDR3 size: 11 residues. DNA of the CDR3: TGTGCCAGTCAGGGGTCCTACGAGCAGTACTTC. Encoded protein: CASQGSYEQYF.